The clone carrying this T cell receptor beta chain is a singleton in its sample. Its antigen is undetermined. The sample carries other DNA sequences with the same CDR3. This sample is drawn from a study of shared clonotypes between healthy human individuals. Study background: A couple of female and a few male donors aged 18 to 49 were enrolled. Study-wide results and caveats: Blood was the sole source, and tissue repertoires probably differ.

Donors included only healthy HIV-negative adults lacking recent acute infections or vaccinations. Assay execution took place at the deep level. Assay used: immunoSEQ multiplex PCR; TCRdb lists only in-frame clones, some missing. The sample holds approximately 500,000 clones, less than 85% seen once. Sequencing was done on a sample of PBMCs. This sequence originates from a woman aged 40 to 50 in good health. Some clones in this sample may be carry-over from other donors' samples.

CDR3 amino acids: CASSPRPNTGELFF. The DNA of the CDR3 is TGTGCCAGCTCACCACGCCCAAACACCGGGGAGCTGTTTTTT. The chain employs TRBV18 and TRBJ2-2; D is unresolved. This CDR3 has 14 amino acids. Trimming took off 1 base at V and 2 bases at J, with 5 bases between the two ends. Germline V gives CDR1 KGHSH, CDR2 LQKENI.